The next 13 T cell receptor beta chains were all read from a single sample in a study of cytomegalovirus exposure and HLA in healthy donors. Profiled with immunoSEQ multiplex PCR; TCRdb holds only in-frame clones, not every one. The data show about 92,000 clones, with 90% to 95% seen just once and 1.1% held by the top ten. The sequenced sample was PBMCs. The receptor set was obtained from a woman under 40 in good health and CMV-seropositive.

The chain has TRBV29-1 and TRBJ1-1, with 9 bases that match TRBD1. V was pared by 6 bases and J by 6 bases, with 5 bases of the junction left unmatched. The CDR3 is 12 amino acids. CDR1 is SQVTM and CDR2 is ANQGSEA in the germline V gene. CDR3 DNA: TGCAGCGTCGGGACAGGGACGGCTGAAGCTTTCTTT. It is translated as CSVGTGTAEAFF.

The chain uses TRBV7-9 and TRBJ2-3, with TRBD2 matching 13 bases. The length of the CDR3 is 17 residues. V dropped 2 bases and J dropped 2; count of bases not matched to a gene: 4. Germline V lookup: CDR1 SEHNR, CDR2 FQNEAQ (reference sequence). CDR3 region: CASSLWGTSGVTDTQYF. CDR3 in DNA: TGTGCCAGCAGCTTATGGGGGACTAGCGGGGTCACAGATACGCAGTATTTT.

The chain links TRBV19 to TRBJ1-5, with D possibly matching TRBD1 (6 bases). The CDR3 consists of 15 residues. V lost 4 bases to trimming and J lost 0 bases, with 10 bases between them. The V gene's germline CDR1 is LNHDA and CDR2 SQIVND (reference sequence). The CDR3 bases are TGTGCCAGTAGTAGACAGGTCTATAGCAATCAGCCCCAGCATTTT. Amino acid sequence: CASSRQVYSNQPQHF. The full variable domain, with the rest looked up from reference TRBV19 and TRBJ1-5, is DGGITQSPKYLFRKEGQNVTLSCEQNLNHDAMYWYRQDPGQGLRLIYYSQIVNDFQKGDIAEGYSVSREKKESFPLTVTSAQKNPTAFYLCASSRQVYSNQPQHFGDGTRLSIL.

J is TRBJ2-5 and V is TRBV7-6; 10 bases are shared with TRBD2. Losses at the gene ends were 4 bases for V and 5 bases for J; bases not matched to a gene: 7. Germline CDR1 and CDR2: SGHVS and FNYEAQ. The CDR3 spans 15 residues. The CDR3 sequence is CASSSSSGSLETQYF. As DNA, the CDR3 is TGTGCCAGCAGCTCCTCTAGCGGGAGTCTGGAGACCCAGTACTTC.

J is TRBJ1-1 and V is TRBV19; 9 bases align to TRBD1. This CDR3 region has 17 residues. The junction had 12 bases not matched to a gene; V was cut back by 6 bases and J by 1 base. CDR1 is LNHDA, CDR2 SQIVND, per germline (reference sequence). CDR3 in amino acids: CASRSGTGRFPNTEAFF. The CDR3 coding sequence is TGTGCCAGTAGGTCCGGGACAGGGAGGTTTCCGAACACTGAAGCTTTCTTT. Complete variable domain (other parts from reference TRBV19 and TRBJ1-1): DGGITQSPKYLFRKEGQNVTLSCEQNLNHDAMYWYRQDPGQGLRLIYYSQIVNDFQKGDIAEGYSVSREKKESFPLTVTSAQKNPTAFYLCASRSGTGRFPNTEAFFGQGTRLTVV.

V usage is TRBV18 and J usage is TRBJ2-7; 12 nucleotides match TRBD2. The germline V gene has CDR1 KGHSH and CDR2 LQKENI. Losses at the gene ends were 3 bases for V and 3 bases for J; bases not matched to a gene: 0. CDR3 length equals 14 residues. CDR3 sequence reads: CASSPTSGSYEQYF. CDR3 DNA: TGTGCCAGCTCACCGACTAGCGGGAGCTACGAGCAGTACTTC.

The chain has TRBV4-2 and TRBJ2-3, with 12 bases aligning to TRBD2. CDR1 is LGHNA and CDR2 is YNFKEQ in the germline V gene. The CDR3 loop spans 19 amino acids. V lost 0 bases, J lost 4 bases, and 11 bases stayed unmatched. CDR3 protein: CASSQDLARSSGRADTQYF. CDR3 nucleotides: TGTGCCAGCAGCCAAGATCTTGCCCGCTCTAGCGGGAGGGCAGATACGCAGTATTTT.

V is TRBV7-2 and J is TRBJ2-2; 8 bases agree with TRBD1. With V trimmed by 5 bases and J by 5 bases, 4 bases remained unmatched. The germline V gene encodes CDR1 SGHTA and CDR2 FQGNSA. The CDR3 is 14 residues long. In DNA, the CDR3 is TGTGCCAGCAGCCCGGACAGGGTTACCGGGGAGCTGTTTTTT. This encodes CASSPDRVTGELFF.

The chain combines TRBV19 with TRBJ2-1, with 10 positions matching TRBD2. CDR3 length: 15 residues. Per germline, CDR1 LNHDA and CDR2 SQIVND (reference sequence). The J segment lost 6 bases and the V segment lost 8 bases, leaving 10 bases of the junction unmatched. The CDR3 region has the DNA TGTGCCAGTGCAATAGGGACTAGCGTCGGCAATGAGCAGTTCTTC. Translated, it gives CASAIGTSVGNEQFF. Supplemented by reference TRBV19 and TRBJ2-1, the full variable domain reads DGGITQSPKYLFRKEGQNVTLSCEQNLNHDAMYWYRQDPGQGLRLIYYSQIVNDFQKGDIAEGYSVSREKKESFPLTVTSAQKNPTAFYLCASAIGTSVGNEQFFGPGTRLTVL.

The rearrangement links TRBV6-5 to TRBJ1-3; D not resolved. V was cut by 6 bases and J by 0 bases, with 12 bases left in between. CDR3 length: 15 residues. Germline V gives CDR1 MNHEY, CDR2 SVGAGI. This CDR3 reads CASSLREPSGNTIYF. The DNA of the CDR3 is TGTGCCAGCAGCCTCCGGGAACCCTCTGGAAACACCATATATTTT.

This sequence joins TRBV19 and TRBJ1-5; weak D call: TRBD1 (6 bases). There are 14 residues in the CDR3. Germline CDR1 and CDR2: LNHDA and SQIVND (reference sequence). V lost 5 bases and J 5 bases, leaving 13 bases between the germline ends. The CDR3 loop reads CASSLTRGYQPQHF. CDR3 DNA: TGTGCCAGTAGTCTGACAAGGGGGTATCAGCCCCAGCATTTT.

This clone was picked up one time. The chain is built from TRBV11-3 and TRBJ2-7; D is possibly TRBD1 (6 bases). The CDR3 spans 13 residues. Germline CDR1 reads SGHNT; CDR2 reads YENEEA. Trimming took 5 bases from V and 3 from J, leaving 11 bases between them. The CDR3 nucleotides are TGTGCCAGCAGCACATCGGACAGCTACGAGCAGTACTTC. Translated, it gives CASSTSDSYEQYF.

This chain joins TRBV19 and TRBJ1-1, with 9 bases identical to TRBD1. V shed 4 bases, J shed 4 bases, and the junction held 13 bases outside the gene matches. The CDR3 has 17 residues. Germline V lookup: CDR1 LNHDA, CDR2 SQIVND (reference sequence). The CDR3 protein is CASSTLNRGRGGTEAFF. The CDR3 DNA follows: TGTGCCAGTAGTACCCTCAACAGGGGGCGAGGTGGCACTGAAGCTTTCTTT.